This is a list of T cell receptor beta chains from one sample in a study of identical twins. One entry per CDR3 protein, called by TCRdb with MiXCR from the 5' RACE reads. Found here are around 250,000 distinct CDR3 sequences, roughly 13% of them singletons; the top ten hold about 4.1%. These sequences were also reported in another study, on yellow fever vaccine responses in identical twins.

Source material: memory (CD45RO+) T cells sorted from blood. The source of these receptors is a woman under 30 in good health. CDR3s include the opening cysteine and the closing phenylalanine or tryptophan. Each record gives: J gene, clone size, D gene, V gene, CDR3 DNA, CDR3 protein. The D gene is left open where the match is weak. Clone size is shown for a subset of rows, as once, few, many or a class of expanded clone.

j_gene: TRBJ2-1; abundance: .; d_gene: .; v_gene: TRBV28; CDR3nt: TGTGCCAGCAGTTTTCGGCGGACCCTAAATGAGCAGTTCTTC; CDR3aa: CASSFRRTLNEQFF
j_gene: TRBJ2-7; abundance: .; d_gene: TRBD1; v_gene: TRBV29-1; CDR3nt: TGCAGCGTTAGCCCCGGGACAGGTCCCACCTACGAGCAGTACTTC; CDR3aa: CSVSPGTGPTYEQYF
j_gene: TRBJ2-1; abundance: few; d_gene: .; v_gene: TRBV12-5; CDR3nt: TGTGCTAGTGGTTTGGCCGGTAGCAATGAGCAGTTCTTC; CDR3aa: CASGLAGSNEQFF
j_gene: TRBJ2-1; abundance: .; d_gene: TRBD1; v_gene: TRBV13; CDR3nt: TGTGCCAGCAGCTTCGGAACCGGGACAGGGGGTAGGGGGCAGTTCTTC; CDR3aa: CASSFGTGTGGRGQFF
j_gene: TRBJ2-5; abundance: few; d_gene: .; v_gene: TRBV5-6; CDR3nt: TGTGCCAGCCGAGACGGGTCCGTGGAGACCCAGTACTTC; CDR3aa: CASRDGSVETQYF
j_gene: TRBJ2-7; abundance: .; d_gene: .; v_gene: TRBV6-2/TRBV6-3; CDR3nt: TGTGCCAGCAGTTACGGTCCAAACTACGAGCAGTACTTC; CDR3aa: CASSYGPNYEQYF
j_gene: TRBJ2-1; abundance: .; d_gene: TRBD2; v_gene: TRBV6-2/TRBV6-3; CDR3nt: TGTGCCAGCAGTCCCGGGACTAGCGGGAGCTACTCCTACAATGAGCAGTTCTTC; CDR3aa: CASSPGTSGSYSYNEQFF
j_gene: TRBJ2-2; abundance: .; d_gene: .; v_gene: TRBV2; CDR3nt: TGTGCCAGCACCAGAGGAACCTATGGCGGGGAGCTGTTTTTT; CDR3aa: CASTRGTYGGELFF
j_gene: TRBJ2-3; abundance: .; d_gene: TRBD2; v_gene: TRBV24-1; CDR3nt: TGTGCCACCAGTCCCGCCGGGGGGGCCACAGATACGCAGTATTTT; CDR3aa: CATSPAGGATDTQYF
j_gene: TRBJ2-2; abundance: many; d_gene: .; v_gene: TRBV7-3; CDR3nt: TGTGCCAGCAGCTCCCAGACAGGGGAGCTGTTTTTT; CDR3aa: CASSSQTGELFF
j_gene: TRBJ2-2; abundance: .; d_gene: .; v_gene: TRBV7-7; CDR3nt: TGTGCTAGCAGCAACGGGGGTCGCGGGGAGCTGTTTTTT; CDR3aa: CASSNGGRGELFF
j_gene: TRBJ1-5; abundance: few; d_gene: .; v_gene: TRBV10-3; CDR3nt: TGTGCCATCAGTGGGAACAGGAATCAGCCCCAGCATTTT; CDR3aa: CAISGNRNQPQHF
j_gene: TRBJ2-7; abundance: .; d_gene: .; v_gene: TRBV28; CDR3nt: TGTGCCAGCACCTCGGGGTCCTACGAGCAGTACTTC; CDR3aa: CASTSGSYEQYF
j_gene: TRBJ2-6; abundance: .; d_gene: .; v_gene: TRBV7-9; CDR3nt: TGTGCCAGCAGCTTAGGTAGGGCGCGGGGGGCCAACGTCCTGACTTTC; CDR3aa: CASSLGRARGANVLTF
j_gene: TRBJ2-2; abundance: many; d_gene: .; v_gene: TRBV5-1; CDR3nt: TGCGCCAGCAGCTCTCTTACGGTCTCGAACACCGGGGAGCTGTTTTTT; CDR3aa: CASSSLTVSNTGELFF
j_gene: TRBJ1-5; abundance: many; d_gene: .; v_gene: TRBV12-3/TRBV12-4; CDR3nt: TGTGCCAGCAGTTCCTACAGGGAGGATCAGCCCCAGCATTTT; CDR3aa: CASSSYREDQPQHF
j_gene: TRBJ1-4; abundance: few; d_gene: .; v_gene: TRBV20-1; CDR3nt: TGCAGTGCTAGCCCAGGGGTCGGCGAAAAACTGTTTTTT; CDR3aa: CSASPGVGEKLFF
j_gene: TRBJ2-1; abundance: .; d_gene: TRBD2; v_gene: TRBV14; CDR3nt: TGTGCCAGCAGCCAAGATAGCGGGCGAGATGAGCAGTTCTTC; CDR3aa: CASSQDSGRDEQFF
j_gene: TRBJ2-1; abundance: few; d_gene: TRBD2; v_gene: TRBV3-1; CDR3nt: TGTGCCAGCGGACTAGCGGGGGTAGTTGGTGAGCAGTTCTTC; CDR3aa: CASGLAGVVGEQFF
j_gene: TRBJ1-5; abundance: .; d_gene: .; v_gene: TRBV20-1; CDR3nt: TGCTGTGTCCCCAGCCTACGGGGTTCACATCAGCCCCAGCATTTT; CDR3aa: CCVPSLRGSHQPQHF
j_gene: TRBJ2-4; abundance: .; d_gene: TRBD1; v_gene: TRBV28; CDR3nt: TGTGCCACCAGGCCCTTCAATTCGCAGGGGGTAAACATTCAGTACTTC; CDR3aa: CATRPFNSQGVNIQYF
j_gene: TRBJ1-2; abundance: few; d_gene: .; v_gene: TRBV3-1; CDR3nt: TGTGCCAGCAGCCAAGAAACAGGGAGGGGTGGCTACACCTTC; CDR3aa: CASSQETGRGGYTF
j_gene: TRBJ2-2; abundance: .; d_gene: .; v_gene: TRBV4-3; CDR3nt: TGCGCCAGCAGCCAAGACAGTCGGGAGACCGGGGAGCTGTTTTTT; CDR3aa: CASSQDSRETGELFF
j_gene: TRBJ1-1; abundance: few; d_gene: .; v_gene: TRBV3-1; CDR3nt: TGTGCCAGCCAAACGACGGTGGGGACTGAAGCTTTCTTT; CDR3aa: CASQTTVGTEAFF
j_gene: TRBJ2-1; abundance: few; d_gene: TRBD1; v_gene: TRBV6-2/TRBV6-3; CDR3nt: TGTGCCACCGACGATCGGACAGGGGGCAGTGAGCAGTTCTTC; CDR3aa: CATDDRTGGSEQFF
j_gene: TRBJ2-2; abundance: .; d_gene: TRBD1; v_gene: TRBV28; CDR3nt: TGTGCCAGCAGTTTAAGAGGACAGGGGCCCGGGGAGCTGTTTTTT; CDR3aa: CASSLRGQGPGELFF
j_gene: TRBJ2-1; abundance: few; d_gene: .; v_gene: TRBV6-5; CDR3nt: TGTGCCAGCAGTTACGCGGACGCATCCAATGAGCAGTTCTTC; CDR3aa: CASSYADASNEQFF
j_gene: TRBJ2-1; abundance: few; d_gene: TRBD2; v_gene: TRBV6-2/TRBV6-3; CDR3nt: TGTGCCAGCTTTGGCCTAGCGGTTAACAATGAGCAGTTCTTC; CDR3aa: CASFGLAVNNEQFF
j_gene: TRBJ2-7; abundance: many; d_gene: TRBD2; v_gene: TRBV12-3/TRBV12-4; CDR3nt: TGTGCCAGCAGTTTCGTGCGGGGGAGAGACGAGCAGTACTTC; CDR3aa: CASSFVRGRDEQYF
j_gene: TRBJ2-1; abundance: few; d_gene: .; v_gene: TRBV6-2/TRBV6-3; CDR3nt: TGTGCCAGCAGCCATGACGCGTACAATGAGCAGTTCTTC; CDR3aa: CASSHDAYNEQFF
j_gene: TRBJ2-1; abundance: few; d_gene: TRBD2; v_gene: TRBV18; CDR3nt: TGTGCCAGCTCCGGACTAGCGGGCGAAAATGAGCAGTTCTTC; CDR3aa: CASSGLAGENEQFF
j_gene: TRBJ2-7; abundance: few; d_gene: .; v_gene: TRBV5-1; CDR3nt: TGCGCCAGCAGCGCCACGGGGGTAAAAGCCTACGAGCAGTACTTC; CDR3aa: CASSATGVKAYEQYF
j_gene: TRBJ2-7; abundance: few; d_gene: .; v_gene: TRBV4-2; CDR3nt: TGTGCCAGCAGCCAAGATGCTCAGCAATCCTACGAGCAGTACTTC; CDR3aa: CASSQDAQQSYEQYF
j_gene: TRBJ2-1; abundance: .; d_gene: .; v_gene: TRBV30; CDR3nt: TGTGCCTGTCCCCGTGAATACAATGAGCAGTTCTTC; CDR3aa: CACPREYNEQFF
j_gene: TRBJ1-1; abundance: few; d_gene: TRBD1; v_gene: TRBV11-2; CDR3nt: TGTGCCAGCAGCTTAGGCCTTACGACAGGGCCAGGCTTCTTT; CDR3aa: CASSLGLTTGPGFF
j_gene: TRBJ2-1; abundance: .; d_gene: TRBD2; v_gene: TRBV7-2; CDR3nt: TGTGCCAGCAGCTTAGGTAGCGGGGGGGCAAATGAGCAGTTCTTC; CDR3aa: CASSLGSGGANEQFF
j_gene: TRBJ1-5; abundance: few; d_gene: TRBD1; v_gene: TRBV10-3; CDR3nt: TGTGCCATCAGTGCTGGAGACAGGGGGCTCCCGATCCCCCAGCATTTT; CDR3aa: CAISAGDRGLPIPQHF
j_gene: TRBJ2-3; abundance: many; d_gene: TRBD2; v_gene: TRBV3-1; CDR3nt: TGTGCCAGCAGCCTCCGACTAGCGGGAGGGGGAGATACGCAGTATTTT; CDR3aa: CASSLRLAGGGDTQYF
j_gene: TRBJ2-1; abundance: medium-sized; d_gene: TRBD2; v_gene: TRBV20-1; CDR3nt: TGCAGTACCAGGCGGGGGAGGAATGAGCAGTTCTTC; CDR3aa: CSTRRGRNEQFF
j_gene: TRBJ2-3; abundance: .; d_gene: .; v_gene: TRBV7-6; CDR3nt: TGTGCCAGCAGCTTAGGCCCTTCGCCCCCAGATACGCAGTATTTT; CDR3aa: CASSLGPSPPDTQYF
j_gene: TRBJ2-7; abundance: .; d_gene: .; v_gene: TRBV20-1; CDR3nt: TGCAGTGTTGAGGGCAAGAGCTCCTACGAGCAGTACTTC; CDR3aa: CSVEGKSSYEQYF